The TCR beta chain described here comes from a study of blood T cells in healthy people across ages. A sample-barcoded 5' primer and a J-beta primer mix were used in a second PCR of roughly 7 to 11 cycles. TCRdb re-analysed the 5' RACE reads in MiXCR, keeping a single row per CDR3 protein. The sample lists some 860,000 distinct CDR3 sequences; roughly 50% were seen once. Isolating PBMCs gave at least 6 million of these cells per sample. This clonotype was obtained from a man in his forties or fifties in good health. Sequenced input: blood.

In DNA form, the CDR3 reads TGTGCCAGCAGCTTAGGACTAGCGGGAGATCATGAGCAGTTCTTC. Protein product: CASSLGLAGDHEQFF. The gene calls are TRBV11-2 and TRBJ2-1, with 12 bases fitting TRBD2. The germline gives CDR1 SGHAT, CDR2 FQNNGV. V lost 1 base to trimming and J lost 8 bases; unmatched junction nucleotides: 3. This CDR3 is built from 15 residues.